What follows are 9 T cell receptor beta chains derived from one specimen sequenced in a study of T cell responses to AZD1222 COVID-19 vaccine. Repertoires were generated with immunoSEQ multiplex PCR, while TCRdb's copy carries only in-frame clones and drops some. The sample has about 130,000 clones, 75% to 90% seen once. The starting material was peripheral blood, obtained on day 0 of AZD1222 vaccination. The receptors were sampled from an adult in good health.

The CDR3 nucleotides are TGTGCCAGCAGCCTGGTGACTAACCCATACAATGAGCAGTTCTTC. It encodes CASSLVTNPYNEQFF. The chain has TRBV11-1 and TRBJ2-1, with D possibly TRBD2 on 5 matching bases. The germline gives CDR1 SGHAT, CDR2 FQDESV (reference sequence). The CDR3 is made up of 15 amino acids. Trimming left V 5 bases short and J 4 bases short, with 15 bases between.

This CDR3 is CASSIGNVYEQYF. The CDR3 DNA sequence: TGTGCCAGTAGTATTGGTAATGTCTACGAGCAGTACTTC. This chain joins TRBV19 and TRBJ2-7, with D unresolved. The germline V gene encodes CDR1 LNHDA and CDR2 SQIVND (reference sequence). The CDR3 consists of 13 residues. V was pared by 3 bases and J by 3 bases, with 9 bases between.

This rearrangement joins TRBV5-1 to TRBJ2-5; D is perhaps TRBD1 or TRBD2 (6 bases each). The CDR3 has 15 residues. Germline CDR1 reads SGHRS; CDR2 reads YFSETQ. The ends were cut back, 0 bases at V and 0 bases at J, with 9 bases in the middle. The CDR3 loop is CASSLGGGYQETQYF. The CDR3 DNA is TGCGCCAGCAGCTTGGGAGGGGGGTACCAAGAGACCCAGTACTTC.

V usage is TRBV4-3 and J usage is TRBJ2-3, with TRBD2 as a possible D gene (6 bases). The CDR3 is 18 residues long. Germline CDR1 is LGHNA and CDR2 is YSLEER. Trimming removed 0 bases at V and 0 bases at J, with 16 bases between. The CDR3 DNA reads as TGCGCCAGCAGCCAAGATCAAAGGGCGGGGCTAAGCACAGATACGCAGTATTTT. It translates to CASSQDQRAGLSTDTQYF.

This clone showed up just a few times. The gene calls are TRBV9 and TRBJ1-4; no reliable D call. The V end lost 0 bases, the J end lost 0 bases, and 15 bases lay between the germline ends. The CDR3 totals 18 residues. Germline V lookup: CDR1 SGDLS, CDR2 YYNGEE. CDR3 bases: TGTGCCAGCAGCGTAGCTGGAGGCAGCTTTGCAACTAATGAAAAACTGTTTTTT. This codes for CASSVAGGSFATNEKLFF.

V and J are TRBV28 and TRBJ2-3; D remains unclear. V was cut by 2 bases and J by 4 bases, with 4 bases left in between. The CDR3 is 12 residues long. CDR1 and CDR2 from the germline V gene are MDHEN and SYDVKM. CDR3 in DNA: TGTGCCAGCAGTTTAGGGGCAGATACGCAGTATTTT. It codes for CASSLGADTQYF.

The J gene is TRBJ2-5, the V gene TRBV24-1; TRBD1 is a possible D gene (5 bases). CDR3 length: 14 residues. V lost 3 bases and J 1 base, leaving 8 bases between the germline ends. In germline, CDR1 is KGHDR, CDR2 SFDVKD. CDR3 sequence: CATSDADSQETQYF. CDR3 nucleotides: TGTGCCACCAGTGATGCCGACAGCCAAGAGACCCAGTACTTC.

This chain uses TRBV5-4 with TRBJ1-4; 10 nucleotides line up with TRBD1. This CDR3 contains 15 residues. Trimming took 0 bases from V and 7 from J; bases not matched to a gene: 3. Per the germline V gene, CDR1 is SGHNT and CDR2 is YYREEE (reference sequence). DNA of the CDR3: TGTGCCAGCAGCTTGGGGGGGACAGGGGCTGAAAAACTGTTTTTT. Translated, it gives CASSLGGTGAEKLFF.

The chain is built from TRBV11-1 and TRBJ1-2, with TRBD1 matching over 8 bases. Germline V lookup: CDR1 SGHAT, CDR2 FQDESV (reference sequence). The CDR3 contains 15 residues. Germline trimming cut 5 bases from V and 6 bases from J; bases unmatched to any gene: 11. The CDR3 DNA reads TGTGCCAGCAGCCTGACAGGGGAGGTTCTTAATGGCTACACCTTC. The encoded protein is CASSLTGEVLNGYTF.